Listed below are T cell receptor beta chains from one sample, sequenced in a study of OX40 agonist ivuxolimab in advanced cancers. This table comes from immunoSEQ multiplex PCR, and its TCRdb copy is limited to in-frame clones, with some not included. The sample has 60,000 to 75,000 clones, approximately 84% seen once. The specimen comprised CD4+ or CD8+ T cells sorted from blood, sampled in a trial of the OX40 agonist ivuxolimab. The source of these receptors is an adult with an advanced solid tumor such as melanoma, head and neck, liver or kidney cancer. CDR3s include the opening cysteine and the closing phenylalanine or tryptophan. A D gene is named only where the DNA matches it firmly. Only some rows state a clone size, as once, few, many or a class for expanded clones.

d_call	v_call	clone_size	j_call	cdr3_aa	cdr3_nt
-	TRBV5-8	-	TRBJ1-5	CASTRGMGNQPQHF	TGTGCCAGCACTCGGGGTATGGGCAATCAGCCCCAGCATTTT
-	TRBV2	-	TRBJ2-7	CASSGDLYEQYF	TGTGCCAGCAGTGGTGACCTCTACGAGCAGTACTTC
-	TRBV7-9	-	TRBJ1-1	CASSRPGVNEAFF	TGTGCCAGCAGCCGTCCAGGGGTAAATGAAGCTTTCTTT
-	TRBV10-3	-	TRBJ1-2	CAISESQALYGYTF	TGTGCCATCAGTGAGAGCCAGGCTCTCTATGGCTACACCTTC
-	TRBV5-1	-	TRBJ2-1	CASSLAGGNSYNEQFF	TGCGCCAGCAGCTTGGCCGGAGGGAACTCCTACAATGAGCAGTTCTTC
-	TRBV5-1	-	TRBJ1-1	CASSLEGRMNTEAFF	TGCGCCAGCAGCTTGGAAGGTCGGATGAACACTGAAGCTTTCTTT
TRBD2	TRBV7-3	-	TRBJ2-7	CASSPGTSAPKQYF	TGTGCCAGCAGCCCCGGGACTAGCGCTCCCAAGCAGTACTTC
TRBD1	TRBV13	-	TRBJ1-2	CASSYRQGGIVAGYTF	TGTGCCAGCAGCTATCGACAGGGGGGGATAGTGGCGGGCTACACCTTC
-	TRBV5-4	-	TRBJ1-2	CASSLEYSKYGYTF	TGTGCCAGCAGCTTGGAGTACAGCAAGTATGGCTACACCTTC
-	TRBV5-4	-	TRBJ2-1	CASSYGPEQFF	TGTGCCAGCAGCTATGGACCGGAGCAGTTCTTC
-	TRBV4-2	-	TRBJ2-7	CASSQEPAYEQYF	TGTGCCAGCAGCCAAGAGCCAGCCTACGAGCAGTACTTC
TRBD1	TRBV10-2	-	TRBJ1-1	CASSEGPDREGAFF	TGCGCCAGCAGTGAGGGCCCGGACAGGGAAGGGGCTTTCTTT
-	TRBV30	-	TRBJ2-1	CAWSRQVNEQFF	TGTGCCTGGAGTCGACAGGTGAATGAGCAGTTCTTC
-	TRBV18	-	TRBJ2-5	CASSPGVRETQYF	TGTGCCAGCTCACCCGGTGTCAGGGAGACCCAGTACTTC
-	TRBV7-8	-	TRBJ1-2	CASSQGRLPYGYTF	TGTGCCAGCAGCCAGGGACGCCTGCCCTATGGCTACACCTTC
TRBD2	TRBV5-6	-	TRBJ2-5	CASSSGLEGKETQYF	TGTGCCAGCAGCTCCGGACTAGAAGGGAAGGAGACCCAGTACTTC
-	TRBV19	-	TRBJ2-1	CASNPSGLSYNEQFF	TGTGCCAGTAACCCATCTGGCCTCTCCTACAATGAGCAGTTCTTC
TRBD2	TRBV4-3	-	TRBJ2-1	CASSQGRGGRYEQFF	TGCGCCAGCAGCCAGGGGCGGGGGGGCCGATATGAGCAGTTCTTC
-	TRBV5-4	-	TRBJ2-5	CASSLARGVETQYF	TGTGCCAGCAGCTTGGCTCGGGGTGTGGAGACCCAGTACTTC
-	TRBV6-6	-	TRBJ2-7	CASLPRAGDYEQYF	TGTGCCAGCCTACCCCGGGCAGGGGACTACGAGCAGTACTTC
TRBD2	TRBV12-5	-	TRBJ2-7	CASGFAGAYEQYF	TGTGCTAGTGGTTTTGCGGGAGCGTACGAGCAGTACTTC
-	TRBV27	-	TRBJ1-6	CASSLGGPDNSPLHF	TGTGCCAGCAGTTTAGGGGGTCCCGATAATTCACCCCTCCACTTT
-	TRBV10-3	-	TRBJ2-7	CAISANRDGYEQYF	TGTGCCATCAGTGCAAACCGGGACGGCTACGAGCAGTACTTC
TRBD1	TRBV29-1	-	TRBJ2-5	CSVEKDRGPQETQYF	TGCAGCGTTGAAAAGGACAGGGGCCCCCAAGAGACCCAGTACTTC
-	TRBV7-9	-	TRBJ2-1	CASSVPGTNNEQFF	TGTGCCAGCAGCGTCCCCGGGACCAACAATGAGCAGTTCTTC
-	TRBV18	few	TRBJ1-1	CASSPQRNTEAFF	TGTGCCAGCTCACCACAAAGGAACACTGAAGCTTTCTTT
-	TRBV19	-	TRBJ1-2	CASSMGRGLYGYTF	TGTGCCAGTAGTATGGGTCGGGGGCTCTATGGCTACACCTTC
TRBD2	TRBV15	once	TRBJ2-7	CATSPFSGHYEQYF	TGTGCCACCAGTCCTTTTAGCGGGCACTACGAGCAGTACTTC
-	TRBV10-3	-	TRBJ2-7	CAISESGQGSYEQYF	TGTGCCATCAGTGAGTCTGGGCAGGGATCCTACGAGCAGTACTTC
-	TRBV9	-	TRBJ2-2	CASSVHRVGELFF	TGTGCCAGCAGCGTCCACAGGGTCGGGGAGCTGTTTTTT